This T cell receptor (beta chain) came from a study of cytomegalovirus exposure and HLA in healthy donors. Background on the study: A preliminary data release comprised 80 million to 95 million unique TCRs obtained from HLA-typed donors.

The PCR employed 60 Vbeta primers together with 13 Jbeta primers. Sequencing used immunoSEQ multiplex PCR; TCRdb keeps in-frame clones, though not all of them. Here the sample spans 120,000 to 150,000 clones, about four fifths being singletons. Per the germline V gene, CDR1 is MDHEN and CDR2 is SYDVKM. The CDR3 spans 14 residues. The V gene lost 5 bases and the J gene lost 2 bases, with 12 bases spanning the gap. In regard to this clone: The antigen remains undetermined.

Study conclusions and caveats: Most TCR beta V segments were productive about 90% or about 30% of the time in an earlier analysis. Researchers catalogued around 150 TCR beta chains as cytomegalovirus-associated.

Source material: PBMCs. The rearrangement joins TRBV28 to TRBJ1-2; perhaps TRBD1 as D (6 bases). The clonotype originates from a man younger than 40 in good health and CMV-seronegative. Here the CDR3 reads CASSREGGNYGYTF. The CDR3 coding sequence is TGTGCCAGCAGTCGGGAGGGGGGGAACTATGGCTACACCTTC.